One and the same sample provided the 3 T cell receptor beta chains below, sequenced in a study of monozygotic twins with cystic fibrosis. Profiled with immunoSEQ multiplex PCR; TCRdb holds only in-frame clones, not every one. This repertoire shows more than 12,000 clones, 95% to 99% found once; its top ten account for 0.41%. Sequences were obtained from blood. These receptors were taken from a girl aged 2 to 9 with cystic fibrosis.

The V gene is TRBV14, the J gene TRBJ2-2; 7 bases align to TRBD1. The CDR3 sequence is 15 residues long. Germline lookup yields CDR1 SGHDN and CDR2 FVKESK. V lost 2 bases, J lost 1 base, and 1 base stayed unmatched. The CDR3 sequence: CASSQWTGNTGELFF. The CDR3 coding sequence is TGTGCCAGCAGCCAATGGACAGGGAACACCGGGGAGCTGTTTTTT.

This chain connects TRBV19 to TRBJ1-2, with D hard to call. Between the trimmed V and J ends, which lost 5 bases and 2 bases, there was a span of 12 bases. This CDR3 has 14 residues. Germline V gene lookup returns CDR1 LNHDA and CDR2 SQIVND (reference sequence). The DNA for the CDR3 is TGTGCCAGTAGTCCTGGGGTAATGAACTATGGCTACACCTTC. Its translation: CASSPGVMNYGYTF.

This rearrangement joins TRBV6-5 to TRBJ1-3; D is perhaps TRBD1 (5 bases). Germline V gene lookup returns CDR1 MNHEY and CDR2 SVGAGI. V was shortened by 7 bases and J by 4 bases, with 14 bases between the two germline ends. The CDR3 sequence is 14 residues long. The CDR3 DNA reads as TGTGCCAGCATCGCCCCAGGGCCCGGAAACACCATATATTTT. Translating it yields CASIAPGPGNTIYF.